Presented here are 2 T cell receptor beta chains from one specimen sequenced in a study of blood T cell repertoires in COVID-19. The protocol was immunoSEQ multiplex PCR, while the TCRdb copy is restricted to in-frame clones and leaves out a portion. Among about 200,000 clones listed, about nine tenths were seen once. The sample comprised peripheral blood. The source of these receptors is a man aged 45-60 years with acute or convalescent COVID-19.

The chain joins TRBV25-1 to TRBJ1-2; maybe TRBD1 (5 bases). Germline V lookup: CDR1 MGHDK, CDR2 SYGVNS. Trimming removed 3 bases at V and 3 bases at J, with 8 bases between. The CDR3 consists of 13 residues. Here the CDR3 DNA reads TGTGCCAGCAGTGAGGACACAGACTATGGCTACACCTTC. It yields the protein CASSEDTDYGYTF.

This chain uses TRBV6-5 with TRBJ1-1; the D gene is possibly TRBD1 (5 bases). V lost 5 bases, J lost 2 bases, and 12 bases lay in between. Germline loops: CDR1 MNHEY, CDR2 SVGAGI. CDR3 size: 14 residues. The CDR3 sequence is CASSTEGLNTEAFF. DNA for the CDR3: TGTGCCAGCAGTACGGAGGGACTAAACACTGAAGCTTTCTTT.